Following are 8 T cell receptor beta chains from one sample sequenced in a study of cytomegalovirus exposure and HLA in healthy donors. 13 Jbeta primers and 60 Vbeta primers were used for the PCR. TCRdb keeps only in-frame clones here, not all; method: immunoSEQ multiplex PCR. The sample has approximately 150,000 clones, 61% seen once. The sample taken for sequencing was PBMCs. The source of these receptors is a male donor in good health and CMV-seronegative.

The rearrangement joins TRBV5-1 to TRBJ1-1; D gene uncertain. Germline values: CDR1 SGHRS, CDR2 YFSETQ. This CDR3 is built from 15 residues. V was trimmed by 3 bases and J by 2 bases, leaving 14 bases between them. CDR3 sequence (DNA): TGCGCCAGCAGCTCGCTAGGAGAACCTAACACTGAAGCTTTCTTT. Residues: CASSSLGEPNTEAFF. The whole variable domain, remainder taken from reference TRBV5-1 and TRBJ1-1, is KAGVTQTPRYLIKTRGQQVTLSCSPISGHRSVSWYQQTPGQGLQFLFEYFSETQRNKGNFPGRFSGRQFSNSRSEMNVSTLELGDSALYLCASSSLGEPNTEAFFGQGTRLTVV.

The chain has TRBV2 and TRBJ1-1, with a possible D match to TRBD1 (6 bases). The length of the CDR3 is 14 residues. V gave up 2 bases and J gave up 5 bases, with 12 bases separating them. Germline V gene data show CDR1 as SNHLY and CDR2 as FYNNEI. The CDR3 protein is CASSESQGRTEAFF. CDR3 nucleotide sequence: TGTGCCAGCAGTGAATCACAGGGTAGGACTGAAGCTTTCTTT.

J is TRBJ1-1 and V is TRBV30, with D perhaps TRBD1 (6 bases). The CDR3 totals 13 residues. CDR1 is GTSNPN and CDR2 is SVGIG in the germline V gene (reference sequence). V was cut by 4 bases and J by 3 bases, with 12 bases left in between. The CDR3 sequence is CAWIAGADTEAFF. In nucleotides, the CDR3 is TGTGCCTGGATAGCAGGGGCGGACACTGAAGCTTTCTTT.

The chain couples TRBV28 to TRBJ1-6; TRBD1 is a possible D gene (6 bases). Germline lookup yields CDR1 MDHEN and CDR2 SYDVKM. Trimming removed 7 bases from V and 4 bases from J, with 8 bases in between. The CDR3 runs to 13 residues. The CDR3 sequence: CASMDRYNSPLHF. CDR3 bases: TGTGCCAGCATGGACAGATATAATTCACCCCTCCACTTT.

The CDR3 DNA is TGCGCCAGCAGCCAAGTGGGACAGGGGGCTCTTGGCTACACCTTC. Encoded protein: CASSQVGQGALGYTF. This sequence joins TRBV4-1 and TRBJ1-2; 12 bases align to TRBD1. Germline lookup yields CDR1 MGHRA and CDR2 YSYEKL. The CDR3 extends over 15 amino acids. V lost 1 base to trimming and J lost 7 bases; unmatched junction nucleotides: 4.

This clone has a single count. The chain links TRBV12-5 to TRBJ1-1; 8 nucleotides line up with TRBD1. The junction had 11 bases not matched to a gene; V was cut back by 0 bases and J by 5 bases. The germline gives CDR1 LGHNT, CDR2 FRNRAP. This CDR3 spans 17 amino acids. In DNA, the CDR3 is TGTGCTAGTGGTTTGGTAAACTTGGCCAGGGGGCGGACTGAAGCTTTCTTT. It translates to CASGLVNLARGRTEAFF.

This clone has just one count. DNA of the CDR3: TGCGCCAGCGCCGGAGGCCGCCAAGAGACCCAGTACTTC. Residues: CASAGGRQETQYF. The gene calls are TRBV5-1 and TRBJ2-5; D may be TRBD2 (5 bases). With 7 bases removed from V and 1 base from J, the gap between germline ends came to 11 bases. The CDR3 covers 13 residues. The germline CDR1 and CDR2 sequences are SGHRS and YFSETQ.

Comments on this clone: One end of the junction varies from germline; a read error may be responsible. This rearrangement joins TRBV7-6 to TRBJ1-1; a possible D gene is TRBD1 (6 bases). The V gene's germline CDR1 is SGHVS and CDR2 FNYEAQ. This CDR3 is 15 amino acids long. CDR3 sequence reads: CASSLANRANSEAFF. In DNA, the CDR3 is TGTGCCAGCAGCTTAGCGAACAGGGCGAACAGTGAAGCTTTCTTT.